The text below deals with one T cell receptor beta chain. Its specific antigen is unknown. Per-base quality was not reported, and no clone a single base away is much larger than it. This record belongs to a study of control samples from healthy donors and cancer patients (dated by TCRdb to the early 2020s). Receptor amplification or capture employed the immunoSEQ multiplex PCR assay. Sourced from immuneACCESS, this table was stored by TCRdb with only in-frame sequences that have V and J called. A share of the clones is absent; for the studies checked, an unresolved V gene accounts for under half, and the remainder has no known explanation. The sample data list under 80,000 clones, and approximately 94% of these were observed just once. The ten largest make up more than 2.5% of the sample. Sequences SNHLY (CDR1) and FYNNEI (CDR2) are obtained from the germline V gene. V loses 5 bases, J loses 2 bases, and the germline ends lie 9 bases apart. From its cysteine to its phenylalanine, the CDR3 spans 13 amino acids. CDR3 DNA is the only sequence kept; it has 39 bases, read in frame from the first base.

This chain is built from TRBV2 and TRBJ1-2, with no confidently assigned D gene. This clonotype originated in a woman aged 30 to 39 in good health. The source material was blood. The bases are TGTGCCAGCAGTATGGACTCCAACTATGGCTACACCTTC. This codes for CASSMDSNYGYTF. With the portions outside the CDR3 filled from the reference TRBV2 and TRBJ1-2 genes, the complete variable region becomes EPEVTQTPSHQVTQMGQEVILRCVPISNHLYFYWYRQILGQKVEFLVSFYNNEISEKSEIFDDQFSVERPDGSNFTLKIRSTKLEDSAMYFCASSMDSNYGYTFGSGTRLTVV.